A selection of T cell receptor beta chains follows, all from one sample in a study of T cells in localized non-small cell lung cancer. Sequenced by immunoSEQ multiplex PCR; TCRdb stores in-frame clones only, minus some. This repertoire shows 15,000 to 25,000 clones, about 89% found once; its top ten account for 4%. Here the sequenced sample was peripheral blood, taken before any cancer treatment. These receptors were taken from a male donor at least 60 years old with stage I squamous cell lung carcinoma. The CDR3 runs from the conserved cysteine through the conserved F or W. Fields, in order: J gene, V gene, CDR3 protein.

J gene: TRBJ2-3
V gene: TRBV5-4
CDR3 protein: CASSRGVRGDTQYF

J gene: TRBJ2-1
V gene: TRBV14
CDR3 protein: CASSPQDRNNEQFF

J gene: TRBJ1-5
V gene: TRBV6-4
CDR3 protein: CASSAMGGEQPQHF

J gene: TRBJ2-1
V gene: TRBV27
CDR3 protein: CASSPGLVNYNEQFF

J gene: TRBJ1-3
V gene: TRBV7-6
CDR3 protein: CASSLLGTDASGNTIYF

J gene: TRBJ2-3
V gene: TRBV6-6
CDR3 protein: CASNQREYTDTQYF

J gene: TRBJ2-5
V gene: TRBV6-5
CDR3 protein: CASSSPGRGRAYF

J gene: TRBJ2-7
V gene: TRBV18
CDR3 protein: CASSPAYEQYF

J gene: TRBJ1-1
V gene: TRBV7-9
CDR3 protein: CASSPGQINVNTEAFF

J gene: TRBJ2-5
V gene: TRBV11-2
CDR3 protein: CASSLGWGGTWKTQYF

J gene: TRBJ1-1
V gene: TRBV2
CDR3 protein: CASSGGRGEAFF

J gene: TRBJ2-1
V gene: TRBV2
CDR3 protein: CASSAGPTIVYEQFF

J gene: TRBJ1-4
V gene: TRBV6-5
CDR3 protein: CATLGNNEKLFF

J gene: TRBJ2-2
V gene: TRBV5-6
CDR3 protein: CASSRRTGWDTGELFF

J gene: TRBJ2-1
V gene: TRBV11-3
CDR3 protein: CASSRPGQGHNEQFF

J gene: TRBJ2-2
V gene: TRBV6-5
CDR3 protein: CASSPGWDTGELFF

J gene: TRBJ2-7
V gene: TRBV28
CDR3 protein: CASSRQHQYEQYF

J gene: TRBJ2-5
V gene: TRBV2
CDR3 protein: CASSEERRETQYF

J gene: TRBJ2-1
V gene: TRBV5-1
CDR3 protein: CASSPRTGDEQFF

J gene: TRBJ2-5
V gene: TRBV6-5
CDR3 protein: CASSYSKGGLGETQYF

J gene: TRBJ2-2
V gene: TRBV4-3
CDR3 protein: CASSQNMESLGRRELFF

J gene: TRBJ1-5
V gene: TRBV5-3
CDR3 protein: CARSLVQLYNQPQHF